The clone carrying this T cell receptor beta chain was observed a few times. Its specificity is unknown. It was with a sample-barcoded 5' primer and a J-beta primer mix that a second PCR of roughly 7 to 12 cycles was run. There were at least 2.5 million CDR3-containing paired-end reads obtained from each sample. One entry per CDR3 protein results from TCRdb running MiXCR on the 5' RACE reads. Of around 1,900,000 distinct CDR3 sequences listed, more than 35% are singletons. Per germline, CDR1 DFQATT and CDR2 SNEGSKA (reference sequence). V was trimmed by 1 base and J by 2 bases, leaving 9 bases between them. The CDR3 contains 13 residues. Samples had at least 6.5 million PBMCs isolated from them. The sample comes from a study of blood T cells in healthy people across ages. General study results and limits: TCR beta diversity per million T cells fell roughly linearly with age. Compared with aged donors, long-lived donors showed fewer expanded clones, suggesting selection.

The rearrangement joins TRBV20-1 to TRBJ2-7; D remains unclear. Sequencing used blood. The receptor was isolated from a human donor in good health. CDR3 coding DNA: TGCAGTGCTAGAGCCCTTCTGGCCTACGAGCAGTACTTC. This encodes CSARALLAYEQYF.